What follows are 11 T cell receptor beta chains derived from one specimen sequenced in a study of kidney transplant recipient with SARS-CoV-2 infection. In TCRdb, the reads were re-called with MiXCR into one record per CDR3 protein. Found here are fewer than 250,000 distinct CDR3 sequences, less than 35% of them singletons; the top ten hold roughly 7%. The sample here was a blood sample, taken at baseline and on roughly day 110 from a kidney transplant recipient. Source of these receptors: a young adult male patient who had COVID-19 and was a kidney transplant recipient. A subset of T cells may come from the graft donor.

Turning to this clonotype: A much larger clone differs by one base, so this may be a read error. The DNA for the CDR3 is TGCGGCGTTGTTAACTCCCAGCCCTATGGCTACACCTTC. This encodes CGVVNSQPYGYTF. J is TRBJ1-2 and V is TRBV29-1; D remains unclear. This CDR3 contains 13 residues. CDR1 is SQVTM and CDR2 is ANQGSEA in the germline V gene.

The genes are TRBV11-3 and TRBJ2-3; no clear D gene. V gave up 1 base and J gave up 5 bases, with 10 bases separating them. The CDR3 loop spans 14 amino acids. Germline V gene lookup returns CDR1 SGHNT and CDR2 YENEEA. CDR3 sequence (DNA): TGTGCCAGCAGCTTAGGGCAGGCTGGAGATACGCAGTATTTT. It is translated as CASSLGQAGDTQYF.

This clonotype appeared many times. The chain recombines TRBV6-2 or TRBV6-3 with TRBJ1-3, with D unclear. The CDR3 has 18 amino acids. Trimming shortened V by 8 bases and J by 1 base, and 24 bases separated the two germline ends. Germline assignment: CDR1 MNHEY and CDR2 SVGEGT. CDR3 loop: CASADPHSPGGSGNTIYF. The CDR3 DNA sequence: TGTGCCAGCGCCGACCCCCACAGTCCGGGTGGTTCTGGAAACACCATATATTTT.

This sequence joins TRBV6-4 and TRBJ2-1; 7 positions agree with TRBD1. The CDR3 spans 15 residues. Germline loops: CDR1 MRHNA, CDR2 SNTAGT. The V and J ends lost 3 bases and 4 bases, in that order; junction bases with no gene match: 6. The CDR3 spells CASSETGAYYNEQFF. CDR3 sequence (DNA): TGTGCCAGCAGTGAAACAGGGGCCTATTACAATGAGCAGTTCTTC.

This clonotype was found many times. The chain is built from TRBV11-3 and TRBJ2-7, with 9 positions matching TRBD1. Trimming at V came to 5 bases and at J to 6 bases, leaving 5 bases not matched to a gene. CDR3 length equals 13 residues. Germline values: CDR1 SGHNT, CDR2 YENEEA. CDR3 protein: CASSRDRASEQYF. Here the CDR3 DNA reads TGTGCCAGCAGCCGGGACAGGGCCAGCGAGCAGTACTTC.

Ten or more counts support this clonotype. V gene TRBV5-4 combines with J gene TRBJ1-2, with D possibly TRBD1 on 5 matching bases. The CDR3 sequence is 13 residues long. Deletions cut 3 bases from V and 2 bases from J, with 8 bases between. Germline V CDR1 and CDR2: SGHNT, YYREEE (reference sequence). CDR3 sequence (DNA): TGTGCCAGCAGCTCAGGGAAGAACTATGGCTACACCTTC. Protein: CASSSGKNYGYTF.

This clonotype was counted ten times or more. The CDR3 protein is CASSTRPPISIRTEAFF. For the CDR3, the DNA is TGTGCCAGCAGCACAAGGCCTCCCATTTCAATTCGCACTGAAGCTTTCTTT. This rearrangement joins TRBV3-1 to TRBJ1-1, with D unresolved. V was trimmed by 5 bases and J by 4 bases, leaving 23 bases between them. The CDR3 is 17 residues long. Germline V CDR1 and CDR2: LGHDT, YNNKEL (reference sequence).

This clonotype was seen many times. The V call is TRBV20-1, the J call TRBJ2-2, with D hard to call. Trimming removed 0 bases at V and 1 base at J, with 3 bases between. The CDR3 extends over 13 amino acids. Germline V gives CDR1 DFQATT, CDR2 SNEGSKA (reference sequence). The CDR3 nucleotides read TGCAGTGCTAGAGACGGGAACACCGGGGAGCTGTTTTTT. Translated: CSARDGNTGELFF.

A few counts support this clonotype. The chain combines TRBV5-4 with TRBJ1-2, with no clear D. The germline V gene has CDR1 SGHNT and CDR2 YYREEE (reference sequence). V shed 7 bases and J shed 4 bases, with 23 bases lying between them. The CDR3 is made up of 16 amino acids. The CDR3 is CASVVNVPGKTYGYTF. The CDR3 region has the DNA TGTGCCAGCGTAGTGAACGTACCAGGAAAGACCTATGGCTACACCTTC.

Worth noting for this clonotype: A read error may be the cause here, since a much bigger clone is one base away. The chain links TRBV7-9 to TRBJ2-7, with D possibly matching TRBD2 (6 bases). V gave up 4 bases and J gave up 3 bases, with 16 bases separating them. Looked up from germline, CDR1 is SEHNR and CDR2 is FQNEAQ (reference sequence). CDR3 length: 15 amino acids. The CDR3, as DNA: TGTGCCAGCAGCTCAAACAGAGGACTATTCTACGAGCAGTACTTC. Translated, it gives CASSSNRGLFYEQYF.

This clonotype was recorded many times. This chain joins TRBV3-1 and TRBJ1-2; D not certain. The CDR3 contains 17 residues. Germline V gene sequence: CDR1 LGHDT, CDR2 YNNKEL (reference sequence). The ends were cut back, 5 bases at V and 4 bases at J, with 23 bases in the middle. CDR3 region: CASSKAHTLRKTYGYTF. CDR3 in DNA: TGTGCCAGCAGCAAAGCTCACACCCTTCGAAAGACCTATGGCTACACCTTC.